The rows below give T cell receptor beta chains drawn from one sample of a study of blood T cells in healthy people across ages. Each CDR3 protein gets one entry after TCRdb re-called the 5' RACE reads with MiXCR. The sample has almost 1 million distinct CDR3 sequences; roughly half are singletons. Sequencing input: blood. These receptors came from a woman in her sixties in good health. The CDR3 runs from the conserved cysteine through the conserved F or W. Each record gives: J gene, V gene, clone size, D gene, CDR3 protein, CDR3 DNA. The D gene is left open where the match is weak. Where a row states a size, it is once, few, many or the class of an expanded clone; other rows omit it.

TRBJ2-3,TRBV20-1,few,-,CSARLWSGTDTQYF,TGCAGTGCGAGGCTCTGGAGCGGCACAGATACGCAGTATTTT
TRBJ2-1,TRBV24-1,-,-,CATSEAAPTTNEQFF,TGTGCCACCAGTGAAGCGGCCCCCACCACCAATGAGCAGTTCTTC
TRBJ2-6,TRBV27,-,-,CVSSLRPPGLPGANVLTF,TGTGTCAGCAGTTTACGGCCCCCCGGGCTCCCTGGGGCCAACGTCCTGACTTTC
TRBJ1-2,TRBV6-4,-,TRBD1,CASSASPGQANYGYTF,TGTGCCAGCAGTGCCTCCCCGGGACAGGCTAACTATGGCTACACCTTC
TRBJ2-5,TRBV20-1,-,TRBD2,CSARTGTSGTGTQYF,TGCAGTGCGAGAACCGGGACTAGCGGGACGGGGACCCAGTACTTC
TRBJ2-3,TRBV7-2,few,-,CASSRTPLDTQYF,TGTGCCAGCAGCCGGACCCCACTAGATACGCAGTATTTT
TRBJ2-4,TRBV10-3,-,TRBD1,CAISQDREAKNIQYF,TGTGCCATCAGCCAGGACAGGGAAGCCAAAAACATTCAGTACTTC
TRBJ2-4,TRBV4-3,-,TRBD1,CAGSQETLSGQGWAKNIQYF,TGCGCCGGCAGCCAAGAAACTTTGTCGGGACAGGGGTGGGCCAAAAATATTCAGTACTTC
TRBJ2-7,TRBV7-2,-,TRBD2,CASSLAGGTSGREYF,TGTGCCAGCAGCTTAGCGGGGGGGACTAGCGGGAGGGAGTACTTC
TRBJ2-3,TRBV5-1,-,TRBD2,CASSSPAGAIRGGDTQYF,TGCGCCAGCAGCTCCCCGGCGGGAGCGATACGGGGAGGAGATACGCAGTATTTT
TRBJ2-3,TRBV7-9,-,-,CASSLARGSARLEDTQYF,TGTGCCAGCAGCTTAGCGCGAGGTAGCGCCAGGTTGGAAGATACGCAGTATTTT
TRBJ2-2,TRBV5-1,-,-,CASSLVWRDTGELFF,TGCGCCAGCAGCTTGGTCTGGAGAGACACCGGGGAGCTGTTTTTT
TRBJ2-6,TRBV5-1,-,TRBD1,CASSLGGQSPSGANVLTF,TGCGCCAGCAGCCTAGGGGGACAGTCCCCCTCTGGGGCCAACGTCCTGACTTTC
TRBJ2-3,TRBV5-1,-,TRBD1,CASSSGQPGTDTQYF,TGCGCCAGCAGCTCGGGACAGCCTGGAACAGATACGCAGTATTTT
TRBJ1-2,TRBV20-1,-,TRBD1,CSARERTGGWGYTF,TGCAGTGCTAGAGAGCGAACAGGGGGCTGGGGCTACACCTTC
TRBJ2-1,TRBV4-2,-,-,CASSQDPRGDNEQFF,TGTGCCAGCAGCCAAGATCCTAGGGGGGACAATGAGCAGTTCTTC
TRBJ2-2,TRBV7-2,once,TRBD2,CASSLEGTSGTYTGELFF,TGTGCCAGCAGCTTAGAAGGGACTAGCGGGACTTATACCGGGGAGCTGTTTTTT
TRBJ2-1,TRBV4-3,-,TRBD2,CASSQDQASGTNEQFF,TGCGCCAGCAGCCAAGATCAGGCTAGCGGGACCAATGAGCAGTTCTTC
TRBJ2-3,TRBV5-1,-,-,CASILAPGSLVDTQYF,TGCGCCAGCATCTTGGCCCCAGGTAGCCTGGTAGATACGCAGTATTTT
TRBJ2-3,TRBV12-3/TRBV12-4,-,TRBD1,CASSFPGQSTDTQYF,TGTGCCAGCAGTTTCCCGGGACAGAGCACAGATACGCAGTATTTT
TRBJ2-1,TRBV5-1,-,TRBD2,CASSLGSGSLNEQFF,TGCGCCAGCAGCTTGGGTAGCGGGAGTCTCAATGAGCAGTTCTTC
TRBJ2-3,TRBV20-1,-,-,CSARDLSSDTQYF,TGCAGTGCTCGGGATCTTTCTAGCGATACGCAGTATTTT
TRBJ2-4,TRBV6-5,-,TRBD1,CASRGQVRYNEQYF,TGTGCCAGCCGGGGACAGGTGAGGTACAATGAGCAGTACTTC
TRBJ2-1,TRBV4-2,-,-,CASSQRGGSLLKQFF,TGTGCCAGCAGCCAAAGAGGAGGGTCATTACTAAAGCAGTTCTTC
TRBJ1-4,TRBV3-1,-,-,CASSQGAVGLFF,TGTGCCAGCAGCCAAGGGGCCGTGGGACTGTTTTTT
TRBJ2-1,TRBV20-1,-,-,CSAQRGVSYNEQFF,TGCAGTGCCCAGAGGGGCGTTTCCTACAATGAGCAGTTCTTC
TRBJ2-7,TRBV28,few,TRBD1,CASSSLQGIRYEQYF,TGTGCCAGCAGTTCCCTACAGGGGATTAGGTACGAGCAGTACTTC
TRBJ2-2,TRBV11-2,-,TRBD1,CASRTTGGTTGELFF,TGTGCCAGCAGGACTACAGGGGGGACCACCGGGGAGCTGTTTTTT
TRBJ2-3,TRBV4-1,few,TRBD2,CASSQRQGAGGLIDTQYF,TGCGCCAGCAGCCAACGCCAAGGAGCGGGAGGGTTAATAGATACGCAGTATTTT
TRBJ2-6,TRBV9,-,TRBD1,CASSVDQGAWGANVLTF,TGTGCCAGCAGCGTCGACCAGGGGGCTTGGGGGGCCAACGTCCTGACTTTC
TRBJ2-1,TRBV6-1,-,TRBD2,CASRDSGTSGVQFF,TGTGCCAGCAGGGACTCTGGGACTAGCGGGGTCCAGTTCTTC
TRBJ2-4,TRBV12-3/TRBV12-4,-,-,CASTQRGGQAKNIQYF,TGTGCCAGCACCCAGAGAGGGGGGCAAGCCAAAAACATTCAGTACTTC
TRBJ2-1,TRBV20-1,-,TRBD1,CSARRDRQSNEQFF,TGCAGTGCTCGCCGGGACAGGCAATCCAATGAGCAGTTCTTC
TRBJ1-1,TRBV29-1,-,TRBD1,CSMSQGDTEAFF,TGCAGCATGTCACAGGGGGACACTGAAGCTTTCTTT
TRBJ2-3,TRBV7-3,-,-,CASSPTGPGVADTQYF,TGTGCCAGCAGCCCGACGGGGCCGGGGGTCGCAGATACGCAGTATTTT